The clone carrying this T cell receptor beta chain was observed a few times. What it binds is unknown. The entry originates in a study of T cell responses to AZD1222 COVID-19 vaccine. TCRdb's table, derived via immunoSEQ multiplex PCR, lists solely in-frame clones and lacks some. The data contain around 120,000 clones, 90% to 95% of them singletons. The CDR3 runs to 14 residues. Trimming shortened V by 3 bases and J by 3 bases, and 9 bases separated the two germline ends. Germline V gene lookup returns CDR1 SGHNT and CDR2 YENEEA. Overall study findings and caveats: The repertoires were collected only after the peak T cell response. At study baseline, merely over 5 AZD1222 recipients were seropositive. White British ancestry dominated among donors, who included more females, and clonal diversity was possibly underestimated.

This sequence joins TRBV11-3 and TRBJ1-3, with D unclear. The clonotype originates from an adult in good health. Here the sequenced sample was peripheral blood, taken on day 0 of AZD1222 vaccination. CDR3 residues: CASSFVTGGNTIYF. DNA of the CDR3: TGTGCCAGCAGCTTTGTGACGGGTGGAAACACCATATATTTT.